This passage covers 19 T cell receptor beta chains from one sample sequenced in a study of control samples from healthy donors and cancer patients. The repertoire was sequenced with immunoSEQ multiplex PCR; TCRdb's copy has only in-frame clones and lacks some. The profile shows about 130,000 clones, about 90% of them singletons. Sequences were obtained from blood. The receptors derive from a woman aged 50 to 65 in good health.

The chain joins TRBV2 to TRBJ1-6; D ambiguous. The CDR3 is 16 amino acids. Trimming removed 6 bases from V and 9 bases from J, with 21 bases in between. Germline CDR1 SNHLY, CDR2 FYNNEI. The CDR3 coding sequence is TGTGCCAGCAGCGCCACCTGGGAGAACCCTCGTTCACCCCTCCACTTT. It yields the protein CASSATWENPRSPLHF. The full variable domain, with the rest looked up from reference TRBV2 and TRBJ1-6, is EPEVTQTPSHQVTQMGQEVILRCVPISNHLYFYWYRQILGQKVEFLVSFYNNEISEKSEIFDDQFSVERPDGSNFTLKIRSTKLEDSAMYFCASSATWENPRSPLHFGNGTRLTVT.

This clone was seen just once. The V call is TRBV5-1, the J call TRBJ2-3; D might be TRBD1 or TRBD2, each matching 5 bases. The CDR3 has 15 amino acids. V lost 4 bases and J lost 4, with 16 bases in between. Germline V lookup: CDR1 SGHRS, CDR2 YFSETQ. The CDR3 loop is CASSPTGTAPDTQYF. The CDR3 DNA reads TGCGCCAGCAGCCCAACCGGGACGGCCCCAGATACGCAGTATTTT.

V is TRBV12-3 or TRBV12-4 and J is TRBJ2-2, with D uncertain. CDR3 length: 13 residues. V lost 1 base, J lost 5 bases, and 5 bases lay in between. CDR3 DNA: TGTGCCAGCAGTTTAGGCGTTACCGGGGAGCTGTTTTTT. Amino acids: CASSLGVTGELFF.

This chain connects TRBV5-6 to TRBJ1-1; TRBD1 might be the D (6 bases). The V end was cut by 2 bases, the J end by 4 bases, with 15 bases between. The germline V gene encodes CDR1 SGHDT and CDR2 YYEEEE. CDR3 size: 15 residues. CDR3 residues: CASSFGWVRGTEAFF. The CDR3 DNA reads TGTGCCAGCAGCTTTGGGTGGGTCAGGGGCACTGAAGCTTTCTTT.

The rearrangement joins TRBV7-8 to TRBJ1-2; D uncertain. Germline V lookup: CDR1 SGHVS, CDR2 FQNEAQ. There are 14 residues in the CDR3. Deletions cut 2 bases from V and 4 bases from J, with 11 bases between. The CDR3 DNA reads as TGTGCCAGCAGCTTACTAGGTGGGGTCTATGGCTACACCTTC. It is translated as CASSLLGGVYGYTF.

Note on this clone: At the DNA level, this CDR3 is encoded by other sequences in the same sample as well. CDR3 nucleotide sequence: TGCAGTGCTAGGGGGGGATACGAGCAGTACTTC. This translates into CSARGGYEQYF. The chain is built from TRBV20-1 and TRBJ2-7, with D possibly being TRBD2 (6 bases). V lost 3 bases and J 4 bases, leaving 7 bases between the germline ends. The CDR3 runs 11 residues. CDR1 is DFQATT, CDR2 SNEGSKA, per germline (reference sequence).

The V and J genes are TRBV28 and TRBJ1-1; no reliable D call. In germline, CDR1 is MDHEN, CDR2 SYDVKM. The CDR3 contains 10 residues. CDR3 amino acids: CVTMNTEAFF. Here the CDR3 DNA reads TGTGTAACCATGAACACTGAAGCTTTCTTT.

The rearrangement links TRBV29-1 to TRBJ1-1; TRBD1 might be the D (5 bases). V lost 0 bases and J 2 bases, leaving 13 bases between the germline ends. From germline, CDR1 is SQVTM and CDR2 ANQGSEA. This CDR3 is 15 amino acids long. The CDR3 protein is CSVEDGQGLNTEAFF. CDR3 nucleotide sequence: TGCAGCGTTGAAGATGGGCAGGGACTAAACACTGAAGCTTTCTTT.

The gene calls are TRBV3-1 (or the pseudogene TRBV3-2) and TRBJ2-5; 8 nucleotides agree with TRBD2. Germline CDR1 and CDR2: LGHDT and YNNKEL (reference sequence). V lost 4 bases, J lost 5 bases, and 9 bases stayed unmatched. The CDR3 is made up of 15 amino acids. CDR3 sequence: CASSPSPGGKETQYF. CDR3 sequence (DNA): TGTGCCAGCAGCCCATCCCCGGGAGGGAAGGAGACCCAGTACTTC.

The chain has TRBV30 and TRBJ2-1; the D gene is possibly TRBD2 (6 bases). CDR3 length: 14 amino acids. V was clipped by 8 bases and J by 10 bases, with 24 bases between them. Germline values: CDR1 GTSNPN, CDR2 SVGIG (reference sequence). CDR3 sequence (DNA): TGTGCCATAACGTTTTCTAGTGTGGGGGGAGAGCAGTTCTTC. It specifies CAITFSSVGGEQFF.

The V and J genes are TRBV4-1 and TRBJ1-2; 7 bases are a match to TRBD1. The CDR3 has 17 amino acids. With 3 bases clipped from V and 4 bases from J, the junction kept 14 bases outside the gene matches. The germline gives CDR1 MGHRA, CDR2 YSYEKL. CDR3 DNA: TGCGCCAGCAGCCAGATAATGGCGTGGGACAGCCCCTATGGCTACACCTTC. Its translation is CASSQIMAWDSPYGYTF.

V and J are TRBV5-4 and TRBJ2-7; weak D call: TRBD1 (6 bases). CDR3 length equals 14 residues. Germline-derived CDR1 and CDR2 are SGHNT and YYREEE (reference sequence). V lost 4 bases and J lost 1, with 12 bases in between. The CDR3 loop is CASSPQGPSYEQYF. The DNA for the CDR3 is TGTGCCAGCAGCCCCCAGGGGCCTTCCTACGAGCAGTACTTC.

The chain recombines TRBV27 with TRBJ2-7; D call uncertain. Trimming removed 5 bases at V and 6 bases at J, with 8 bases between. The CDR3 has 11 residues. Germline CDR1 MNHEY, CDR2 SMNVEV (reference sequence). The DNA of the CDR3 is TGTGCCAGCAGTGGGGTTGCCGAGCAGTACTTC. Its protein is CASSGVAEQYF.

The chain recombines TRBV28 with TRBJ2-7; 10 bases map to TRBD1. V dropped 5 bases and J dropped 9; count of bases not matched to a gene: 16. Germline V gene sequence: CDR1 MDHEN, CDR2 SYDVKM. This CDR3 is built from 16 residues. CDR3 amino acids: CASSRNRDRGRDGQYF. In DNA form, the CDR3 reads TGTGCCAGCAGTAGAAACCGGGACAGGGGCCGGGATGGGCAGTACTTC.

The chain joins TRBV5-1 to TRBJ2-5; weak D call: TRBD1 (6 bases). Per germline, CDR1 SGHRS and CDR2 YFSETQ. Trimming left V 4 bases short and J 2 bases short, with 15 bases between. There are 15 residues in the CDR3. CDR3 nucleotide sequence: TGCGCCAGCAGCGAAAACCCCGGACAGCAAGAGACCCAGTACTTC. Protein product: CASSENPGQQETQYF.

V gene TRBV14 combines with J gene TRBJ2-3; D remains ambiguous. Trimming stripped 1 base from V and 2 bases from J, with 4 bases between. The CDR3 consists of 13 residues. The V gene's germline CDR1 is SGHDN and CDR2 FVKESK. The CDR3 sequence: CASSQVFTDTQYF. CDR3 bases: TGTGCCAGCAGCCAAGTTTTCACAGATACGCAGTATTTT.

The J gene is TRBJ1-1, the V gene TRBV7-9; TRBD1 aligns across 7 bases. This CDR3 is built from 14 residues. Germline CDR1 reads SEHNR; CDR2 reads FQNEAQ (reference sequence). Germline trimming cut 5 bases from V and 0 bases from J; bases unmatched to any gene: 3. CDR3 coding DNA: TGTGCCAGCAGCGGACAGGACATGAACACTGAAGCTTTCTTT. Translated: CASSGQDMNTEAFF.

The rearrangement uses TRBV10-2 and TRBJ1-2; TRBD1 agrees at 11 bases. Germline values: CDR1 WSHSY, CDR2 SAAADI. The CDR3 contains 13 residues. Germline trimming cut 6 bases from V and 8 bases from J; bases unmatched to any gene: 5. CDR3 region: CASSGQGAPGYTF. In nucleotides, the CDR3 is TGCGCCAGCAGCGGACAGGGGGCGCCCGGCTACACCTTC.

The chain links TRBV3-1 (or the pseudogene TRBV3-2) to TRBJ2-5, with TRBD1 matching 11 bases. Trimming cost V 0 bases and J 5 bases; bases outside gene matches: 8. The CDR3 loop spans 17 amino acids. Germline CDR1 is LGHDT and CDR2 is YNNKEL (reference sequence). CDR3 loop: CASSQDFGTGGFETQYF. The CDR3, as DNA: TGTGCCAGCAGCCAAGATTTCGGGACAGGGGGTTTTGAGACCCAGTACTTC.